These T cell receptor beta chains were read from a single sample in a study of shared clonotypes between healthy human individuals. Here immunoSEQ multiplex PCR was the method, and the copy in TCRdb shows in-frame clones only, minus some. The table lists approximately 1.5 million clones, 98% of them singletons. Sequenced: naive CD4+ T cells sorted from blood. Receptors were obtained from a man younger than 40 in good health. Both conserved end residues are part of each CDR3. D genes are given only for firm matches. Some rows mark clone size as missing; the rest say once, few, many or name a class of expanded clone.

d_call | j_call | v_call | clone_size | cdr3_nt | cdr3_aa
TRBD1 | TRBJ2-1 | TRBV18 | . | TGTGCCAGCTCACCATCACAGGGGGCTATCAATGAGCAGTTCTTC | CASSPSQGAINEQFF
TRBD1 | TRBJ1-1 | TRBV5-1 | . | TGCGCCAGCCAACCTGGGACAGGGAACACTGAAGCTTTCTTT | CASQPGTGNTEAFF
. | TRBJ1-1 | TRBV29-1 | . | TGCAGCGTGGAACGGGACAAGAACACTGAAGCTTTCTTT | CSVERDKNTEAFF
. | TRBJ1-1 | TRBV7-2 | . | TGTGCCAGCAGCTTAGTTGGGGGGCGCCTTTTGAACACTGAAGCTTTCTTT | CASSLVGGRLLNTEAFF
TRBD2 | TRBJ2-1 | TRBV6-1 | once | TGTGCCAGCAGTCCCCGGGGGGGCGATGAGCAGTTCTTC | CASSPRGGDEQFF
. | TRBJ1-3 | TRBV19 | . | TGTGCCAGTAGGGTTGGCGGTGACACCATATATTTT | CASRVGGDTIYF
. | TRBJ2-2 | TRBV29-1 | . | TGCAGCGTTGAAGGACAGCCAACCGGGGAGCTGTTTTTT | CSVEGQPTGELFF
. | TRBJ2-7 | TRBV7-9 | . | TGTGCCATCATAGCGCGGAACTACGAGCAGTACTTC | CAIIARNYEQYF
. | TRBJ2-1 | TRBV5-1 | . | TGCGCCAGCAGCTTGGACCCGTCCGTAAGTTATGAGCAGTTCTTC | CASSLDPSVSYEQFF
. | TRBJ1-2 | TRBV28 | . | TGTGCCAGCAGTTTATCTCCAGGGCGGAACTATGGCTACACCTTC | CASSLSPGRNYGYTF
. | TRBJ2-7 | TRBV27 | . | TGTGCCAGCAGTTTATATCAGGGGATCTACGAGCAGTACTTC | CASSLYQGIYEQYF
TRBD1 | TRBJ1-2 | TRBV6-5 | . | TGTGCCAGCAGTTCGGCCGGGACAGGGTATGGCTACACCTTC | CASSSAGTGYGYTF
. | TRBJ1-2 | TRBV2 | . | TGTGCCAGCAGTGTGGGGCACAGTCGTGGCTACACCTTC | CASSVGHSRGYTF
. | TRBJ1-1 | TRBV2 | . | TGTGCCAGCAGTGAGCTGTGGGGGAGAGCTGAAGCTTTCTTT | CASSELWGRAEAFF
TRBD2 | TRBJ2-7 | TRBV28 | . | TGTGCCAGCAGTTTCGGGGGACTAGCGGGAGCTTACGAGCAGTACTTC | CASSFGGLAGAYEQYF
TRBD2 | TRBJ2-1 | TRBV5-1 | . | TGCGCCAGCAGCACGGGACTAGCGGGAATGAATGAGCAGTTCTTC | CASSTGLAGMNEQFF
. | TRBJ2-2 | TRBV6-6 | . | TGTGCCACAGGCAGGGAGCTTAACACCGGGGAGCTGTTTTTT | CATGRELNTGELFF
TRBD1 | TRBJ2-7 | TRBV27 | . | TGTGCCAGCAGTTTCACAGGGGGCGGCTACGAGCAGTACTTC | CASSFTGGGYEQYF
. | TRBJ2-6 | TRBV7-3 | . | TGTGCCAGCAGCGACTACAGGCACTCTGGGGCCAACGTCCTGACTTTC | CASSDYRHSGANVLTF
TRBD1 | TRBJ1-5 | TRBV28 | once | TGTGCCAGCAGACCGGGACAGTTCAATCAGCCCCAGCATTTT | CASRPGQFNQPQHF
. | TRBJ2-4 | TRBV19 | . | TGTGCCAGTAGTTTGACAGGGACTGTCAAAAACATTCAGTACTTC | CASSLTGTVKNIQYF
. | TRBJ2-7 | TRBV7-2 | . | TGTGCCAGCAGCTTAGTCCGCCGGTACGAGCAGTACTTC | CASSLVRRYEQYF
. | TRBJ2-7 | TRBV7-5 | . | TGTGTCAGAAGCAAAGCGGTGACCTACGAGCAGTACTTC | CVRSKAVTYEQYF
. | TRBJ2-1 | TRBV5-1 | . | TGCGCCAGCAGCGATGGGGACCGCTACAATGAGCAGTTCTTC | CASSDGDRYNEQFF
TRBD1 | TRBJ2-7 | TRBV18 | . | TGTGCCAGCTCACTTGGGACAGACCAATTCTCCTCCTACGAGCAGTACTTC | CASSLGTDQFSSYEQYF
. | TRBJ2-7 | TRBV27 | . | TGTGCCAGCAGTCCCCTACAGGGTCCCCACGAGCAGTACTTC | CASSPLQGPHEQYF
. | TRBJ2-2 | TRBV5-1 | . | TGCGCCAGCAGCTTGACAGCGAACACCGGGGAGCTGTTTTTT | CASSLTANTGELFF
. | TRBJ1-1 | TRBV5-1 | once | TGCGCCAGCAGCTCACTAATCGGGGGTCTCATGAACACTGAAGCTTTCTTT | CASSSLIGGLMNTEAFF
TRBD1 | TRBJ1-1 | TRBV6-5 | . | TGTGCCAGCAGTTCCACAGACAGGGCGAGTGAAGCTTTCTTT | CASSSTDRASEAFF
TRBD1 | TRBJ1-2 | TRBV28 | . | TGTGCCAGCAGTTTAGGGGACAGGGCGCCTGTTTGCACCTTC | CASSLGDRAPVCTF
TRBD2 | TRBJ2-1 | TRBV18 | . | TGTGCCAGCTCACCTCGGACTAGCGGGACAGGGGACAATGAGCAGTTCTTC | CASSPRTSGTGDNEQFF
. | TRBJ1-5 | TRBV25-1 | . | TGTGCCACCAGCAAGGTTGGAGAACAGCCCCAGCATTTT | CATSKVGEQPQHF
. | TRBJ2-1 | TRBV19 | . | TGTGCCAGTAGGGCAGGAGGGCCATCTAATGAGCAGTTCTTC | CASRAGGPSNEQFF
. | TRBJ2-2 | TRBV6-6 | . | TGTGCCAGCAGTTACGAGGCAACTGCGAACACCGGGGAGCTGTTTTTT | CASSYEATANTGELFF
. | TRBJ1-1 | TRBV7-9 | . | TGTGCCAGCAGCGGCACTGAAGCTTTCTTT | CASSGTEAFF
TRBD2 | TRBJ2-1 | TRBV7-6 | . | TGTGCCAGCAGCTTTAGATGGGAGGGCCTCTATGAGCAGTTCTTC | CASSFRWEGLYEQFF
. | TRBJ1-2 | TRBV11-2 | . | TGTGCCAGCAGCCCCCGACGGGGGGGCGACTATGGCTACACCTTC | CASSPRRGGDYGYTF
. | TRBJ2-7 | TRBV9 | . | TGTGCCAGCAGCGTTGGCGGGACGGCATCCTACGAGCAGTACTTC | CASSVGGTASYEQYF
. | TRBJ2-1 | TRBV5-1 | . | TGCGCCAGCAGCTTGGTGGCAGGGCGCCACAATGAGCAGTTCTTC | CASSLVAGRHNEQFF
. | TRBJ2-3 | TRBV7-9 | . | TGTGCCAGCAGCTTAGTTACCAATACGCAGTATTTT | CASSLVTNTQYF
TRBD2 | TRBJ2-7 | TRBV7-2 | . | TGTGCCAGCAGACTCATAGCGGGAGCCATCACCTCTCCCTCCTACGAGCAGTACTTC | CASRLIAGAITSPSYEQYF
. | TRBJ1-1 | TRBV10-3 | . | TGTGCCATCAGTGAGTTCTCCAACACTGAAGCTTTCTTT | CAISEFSNTEAFF
. | TRBJ2-6 | TRBV19 | . | TGTGCCAGTAGTATAGCACAGCCGAGCTCTGGGGCCAACGTCCTGACTTTC | CASSIAQPSSGANVLTF
. | TRBJ2-3 | TRBV7-6 | . | TGTGCCAGCAGCACCCTTAAAGAGGGGAGGCCGGTATTT | CASSTLKEGRPVF
. | TRBJ2-7 | TRBV15 | . | TGTGCCACCAGCAGGAATTACAGGGCCGAGGACTTC | CATSRNYRAEDF
. | TRBJ1-4 | TRBV7-2 | . | TGTGCCAGCTGGCGAGGGGAGGGAAATGAAAAACTGTTTTTT | CASWRGEGNEKLFF
TRBD2 | TRBJ2-3 | TRBV28 | . | TGTGCCAGCATGGACAGGGAACTAGCGGGAAAGATATTGGGCACAGATACGCAGTATTTT | CASMDRELAGKILGTDTQYF
TRBD2 | TRBJ2-3 | TRBV11-2 | . | TGTGCCAGCAGCTTAGATGTGTTCTTCGGGGGGTTTAGCACAGATACGCAGTATTTT | CASSLDVFFGGFSTDTQYF
TRBD1 | TRBJ1-5 | TRBV2 | . | TGTGCCAGCAGTGATGGTTGGCAGGGGGTTCAGCCCCAGCATTTT | CASSDGWQGVQPQHF
TRBD2 | TRBJ2-1 | TRBV4-1 | . | TGCGCCAGCAGCCAAGTGAGTCTAGGTCTAGCGGAAAACAATGAGCAGTTCTTC | CASSQVSLGLAENNEQFF
TRBD1 | TRBJ2-1 | TRBV5-5 | . | TGTGCCAGCAGCCCGGGGACAGGCCTTATCGGTGAGCAGTTCTTC | CASSPGTGLIGEQFF
. | TRBJ2-3 | TRBV6-5 | . | TGTGCCAGCAGTTACAACGGTCGCACAGATACGCAGTATTTT | CASSYNGRTDTQYF
TRBD1 | TRBJ1-2 | TRBV5-1 | . | TGCGCCAGCAGCTGGGGACAGGTGGGGAGTGACTACACCTTC | CASSWGQVGSDYTF
. | TRBJ1-4 | TRBV5-4 | . | TGTGCCAGCAGCTTGGGACAAGGTCGCCATGAAAAACTGTTTTTT | CASSLGQGRHEKLFF